The 2 T cell receptor beta chains given below trace back to one sample, sequenced in a study of OX40 agonist ivuxolimab in advanced cancers. Measured with immunoSEQ multiplex PCR; TCRdb has only the in-frame clones, and not every one. The sample holds under 65,000 clones, about 89% seen once. The input for sequencing was CD4+ or CD8+ T cells sorted from blood, taken in a trial of the OX40 agonist ivuxolimab. These receptors all stem from an adult with an advanced solid tumor such as melanoma, head and neck, liver or kidney cancer.

On this clone itself: A much larger clone lies one base from this, so it may be a read error. The chain uses TRBV7-9 and TRBJ1-4, with D unclear. The CDR3 is 13 residues long. V was shortened by 6 bases and J by 0 bases, with 5 bases between the two germline ends. CDR1 SEHNR and CDR2 FQNEAQ come from the germline V gene (reference sequence). The CDR3 nucleotides are TGTGCCAGCAGATTTGCAACTAATGAAAAACTGTTTTTT. Protein product: CASRFATNEKLFF.

The genes are TRBV5-6 and TRBJ2-3; D is ambiguous. The CDR3 is 13 residues long. Germline V gives CDR1 SGHDT, CDR2 YYEEEE. Trimming removed 1 base at V and 4 bases at J, with 7 bases between. The CDR3 nucleotides are TGTGCCAGCAGCTTGCCCCCCTCAGATACGCAGTATTTT. This gives the protein CASSLPPSDTQYF.